The entry below describes one T cell receptor (beta chain). The antigen is not known. The source of the sample is a study of cytomegalovirus exposure and HLA in healthy donors. Study conclusions and caveats: Testing in vitro showed a few CMV-associated chains specific for CMV antigens. Earlier analysis yielded a pattern in which most TCR beta V segments were productive about 90% or about 30% of the time. The number of N-insertions in an Asian-associated ancestry cluster was reportedly below the approximately 700-donor mean in a later analysis.

After removal of 0 bases from V and 1 base from J, the junction contained 8 bases not matched to a gene. Germline CDR1 reads LGHNA; CDR2 reads YSLEER. The CDR3 length is 17 residues. Use of 60 Vbeta and 13 Jbeta primers characterized the PCR. Assay used: immunoSEQ multiplex PCR; TCRdb lists only in-frame clones, some missing. The sample yields 200,000 or so clones, roughly 80% seen once. The chain carries TRBV4-3 and TRBJ2-5; TRBD1 matches 7 bases. Sequencing was carried out using PBMCs. The sequence came from a man aged 45-60 years in good health and CMV-seronegative. The CDR3 loop reads CASSQDLTGPIQETQYF. The CDR3 region has the DNA TGCGCCAGCAGCCAAGATCTGACAGGGCCGATCCAAGAGACCCAGTACTTC.